This TCR beta chain comes out of a study of tissue T cells after allogeneic stem cell transplantation. Study-level findings and limits: Tissue-detected TCR repertoire was only partly captured by blood and spleen T cells. Anatomically similar tissues had similar TCR repertoires within each patient.

Regarding this clone: No antigen is known for it. All gene names here are mouse names. The CDR3 end falls 1 residue outside the read, so it is completed with the germline J gene.

V trimming: 0 bases; J trimming: 3 bases; junction bases outside the gene matches: 3. The V gene's germline CDR1 is LGHNA and CDR2 YNLKQL (reference sequence). The CDR3 contains 15 residues. Specified time point: mouse harvest day 7 after allogeneic transplant. Each mouse received 10^7 T-cell-depleted marrow cells plus 10^6 splenic CD5+ T cells by tail vein. Tissues came from B6→BALB/c major-mismatch GVHD mice at day 7 or 14. Survey-depth TCRbeta CDR3 sequencing reported V/J genes and productive frequencies. Generated by immunoSEQ multiplex PCR, the TCRdb table keeps only in-frame clones and is missing some. The sample holds over 7,000 clones; under 55% are singletons and the top ten take about 7%.

The material sequenced was gut tissue. This sequence was found in a female BALB/c mouse given C57BL/6 T cells with graft-versus-host disease after an allogeneic hematopoietic cell transplant. The chain is built from TRBV5 and TRBJ2-5; TRBD2 matches at 7 bases. This CDR3 reads CASSQDYWGQDTQYF. Partial CDR3 DNA: TGTGCCAGCAGCCAAGATTACTGGGGTCAAGACACCCAGTAC.